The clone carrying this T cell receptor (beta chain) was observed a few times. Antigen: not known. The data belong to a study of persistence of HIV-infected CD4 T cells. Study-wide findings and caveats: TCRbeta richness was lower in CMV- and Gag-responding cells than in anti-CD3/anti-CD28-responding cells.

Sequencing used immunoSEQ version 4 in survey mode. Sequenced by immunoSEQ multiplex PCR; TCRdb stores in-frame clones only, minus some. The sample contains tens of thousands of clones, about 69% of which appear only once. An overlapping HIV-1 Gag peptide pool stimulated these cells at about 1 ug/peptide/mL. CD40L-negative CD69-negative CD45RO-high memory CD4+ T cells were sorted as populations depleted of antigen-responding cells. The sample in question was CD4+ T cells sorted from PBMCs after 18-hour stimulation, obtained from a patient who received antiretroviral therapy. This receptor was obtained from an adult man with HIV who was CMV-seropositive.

The CDR3 loop is CASSLWGGRTDTQYF. For the CDR3, the DNA is TGTGCCAGCAGTTTATGGGGGGGGAGGACAGATACGCAGTATTTT. The rearrangement uses TRBV27 and TRBJ2-3; 7 bases map to TRBD2. The germline V gene has CDR1 MNHEY and CDR2 SMNVEV (reference sequence). The junction had 4 bases not matched to a gene; V was cut back by 1 base and J by 3 bases. This CDR3 comprises 15 residues.